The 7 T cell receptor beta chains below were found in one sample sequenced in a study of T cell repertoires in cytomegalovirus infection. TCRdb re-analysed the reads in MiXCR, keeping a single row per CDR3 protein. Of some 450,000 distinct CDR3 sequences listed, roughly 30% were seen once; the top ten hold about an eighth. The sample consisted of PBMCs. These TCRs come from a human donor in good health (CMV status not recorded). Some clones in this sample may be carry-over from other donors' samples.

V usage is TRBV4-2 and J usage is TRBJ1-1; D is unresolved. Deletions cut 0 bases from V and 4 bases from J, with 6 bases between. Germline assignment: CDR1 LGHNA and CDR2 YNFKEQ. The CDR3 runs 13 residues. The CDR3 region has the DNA TGTGCCAGCAGCCAAGAGTCAAGCACTGAAGCTTTCTTT. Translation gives CASSQESSTEAFF.

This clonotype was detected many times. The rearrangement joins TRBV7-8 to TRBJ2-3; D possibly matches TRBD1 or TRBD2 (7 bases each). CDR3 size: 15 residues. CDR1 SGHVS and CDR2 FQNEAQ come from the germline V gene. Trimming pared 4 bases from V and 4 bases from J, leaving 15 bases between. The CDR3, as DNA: TGTGCCAGCAGCTGGGAGGGGGCTATGGCAGATACGCAGTATTTT. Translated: CASSWEGAMADTQYF.

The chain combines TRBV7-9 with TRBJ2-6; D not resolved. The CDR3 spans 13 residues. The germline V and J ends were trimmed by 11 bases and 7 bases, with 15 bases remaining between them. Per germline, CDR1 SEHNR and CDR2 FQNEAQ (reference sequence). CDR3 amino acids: CAGARRGANVLTF. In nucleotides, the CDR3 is TGTGCCGGAGCCCGGAGAGGAGCCAACGTCCTGACTTTC.

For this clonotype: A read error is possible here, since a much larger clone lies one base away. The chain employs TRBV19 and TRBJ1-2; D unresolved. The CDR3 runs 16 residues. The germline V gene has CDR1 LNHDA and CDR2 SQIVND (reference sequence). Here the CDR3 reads CAISQRGRPPSYGYTF. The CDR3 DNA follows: TGTGCCATTAGTCAGCGAGGTCGCCCACCGTCCTATGGCTACACCTTC. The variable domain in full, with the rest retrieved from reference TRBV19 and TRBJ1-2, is DGGITQSPKYLFRKEGQNVTLSCEQNLNHDAMYWYRQDPGQGLRLIYYSQIVNDFQKGDIAEGYSVSREKKESFPLTVTSAQKNPTAFYLCAISQRGRPPSYGYTFGSGTRLTVV.

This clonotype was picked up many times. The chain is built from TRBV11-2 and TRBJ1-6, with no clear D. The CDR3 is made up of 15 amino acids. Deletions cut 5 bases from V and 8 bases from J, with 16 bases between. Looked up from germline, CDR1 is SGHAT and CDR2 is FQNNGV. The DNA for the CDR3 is TGTGCCAGCAGCCCACGACCCGCGTTGGATTCACCCCTCCACTTT. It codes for CASSPRPALDSPLHF.

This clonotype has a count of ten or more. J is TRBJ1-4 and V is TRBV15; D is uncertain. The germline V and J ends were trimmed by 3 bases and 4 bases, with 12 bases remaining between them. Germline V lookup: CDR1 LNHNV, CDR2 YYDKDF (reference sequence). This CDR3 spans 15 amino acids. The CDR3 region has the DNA TGTGCCACCAGCAGGATGGGGAACGGTAATGAAAAACTGTTTTTT. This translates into CATSRMGNGNEKLFF.

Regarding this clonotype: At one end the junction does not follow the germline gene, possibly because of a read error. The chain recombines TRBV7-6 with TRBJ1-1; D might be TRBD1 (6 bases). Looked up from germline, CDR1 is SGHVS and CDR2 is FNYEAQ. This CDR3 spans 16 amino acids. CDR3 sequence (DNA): TGTGCCAACAGCTTAGAGCCCGGGGGGCGGAACACTGAAGCTTTCTTT. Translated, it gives CANSLEPGGRNTEAFF. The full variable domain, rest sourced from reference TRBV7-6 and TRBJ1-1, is GAGVSQSPRYKVTKRGQDVALRCDPISGHVSLYWYRQALGQGPEFLTYFNYEAQQDKSGLPNDRFSAERPEGSISTLTIQRTEQRDSAMYRCANSLEPGGRNTEAFFGQGTRLTVV.